The 17 T cell receptor beta chains reported below all come from one sample, sequenced in a study of T-cell memory formation after mild COVID-19. Via MiXCR, TCRdb re-called the 5' RACE reads, giving one row per CDR3 protein. The data show fewer than 550,000 distinct CDR3 sequences, 20% seen once. Sequencing used PBMCs or a T cell subset sorted from them (not recorded which). The receptors derive from an adult woman who had mild COVID-19 (a few samples of this study predate the infection). Cell type and time point are not known.

There are a few counts of this clonotype. The genes are TRBV12-3 or TRBV12-4 and TRBJ2-1, with D possibly being TRBD1 or TRBD2 (5 bases each). Trimming stripped 6 bases from V and 10 bases from J, with 13 bases between. The CDR3 extends over 12 amino acids. Here the CDR3 reads CASRGDPGEQFF. DNA for the CDR3: TGTGCCAGCAGGGGGGACCCGGGAGAGCAGTTCTTC.

The rearrangement uses TRBV19 and TRBJ1-1, with D tentatively TRBD1 (5 bases). CDR3 length: 14 amino acids. Germline V gene lookup returns CDR1 LNHDA and CDR2 SQIVND (reference sequence). Trimming left V 4 bases short and J 1 base short, with 10 bases between. In DNA form, the CDR3 reads TGTGCCAGTAGTAAGGGACGCCGGAACACTGAAGCTTTCTTT. It is translated as CASSKGRRNTEAFF.

The chain joins TRBV14 to TRBJ2-3, with 10 bases aligning to TRBD2. This CDR3 has 17 residues. Germline V gives CDR1 SGHDN, CDR2 FVKESK. After removal of 0 bases from V and 7 bases from J, the junction contained 10 bases not matched to a gene. The CDR3 DNA follows: TGTGCCAGCAGCCAAGATCAACAACTAGCGGGACGAAATACGCAGTATTTT. This sequence encodes CASSQDQQLAGRNTQYF.

This chain uses TRBV4-1 with TRBJ1-4; the match to TRBD1 covers 9 bases. Germline V CDR1 and CDR2: MGHRA, YSYEKL. V was pared by 4 bases and J by 6 bases, with 9 bases of the junction left unmatched. This CDR3 comprises 16 residues. For the CDR3, the DNA is TGCGCCAGCAGCCCCATCGGACAGGGGATGGATGAAAAACTGTTTTTT. It yields the protein CASSPIGQGMDEKLFF.

This clonotype has just a few counts. The CDR3 spells CASRADGGWKLFF. The CDR3 nucleotides are TGTGCCAGCAGGGCCGACGGGGGATGGAAACTGTTTTTT. This chain uses TRBV2 with TRBJ1-4; D may be TRBD1 (5 bases). Deletions cut 6 bases from V and 11 bases from J, with 16 bases between. Germline V CDR1 and CDR2: SNHLY, FYNNEI. The CDR3 is made up of 13 amino acids.

This chain links TRBV7-9 with TRBJ1-5, with 7 bases fitting TRBD1. The length of the CDR3 is 15 residues. Germline V CDR1 and CDR2: SEHNR, FQNEAQ (reference sequence). J lost 4 bases, V lost 5 bases, and 8 bases had no gene match. Here the CDR3 DNA reads TGTGCCAGCAGCAGAGACGGGACAGATAATCAGCCCCAGCATTTT. Amino acid sequence: CASSRDGTDNQPQHF.

The rearrangement joins TRBV15 to TRBJ2-7; TRBD2 aligns across 10 bases. Losses at the gene ends were 3 bases for V and 3 bases for J; bases not matched to a gene: 5. CDR3 length: 15 amino acids. Germline CDR1 LNHNV, CDR2 YYDKDF (reference sequence). The CDR3 reads CATSSGLADYYEQYF. CDR3 DNA sequence: TGTGCCACCAGCAGTGGACTAGCGGATTACTACGAGCAGTACTTC.

The table lists this clonotype with a few counts. The genes are TRBV7-9 and TRBJ2-3; 8 bases map to TRBD1. The CDR3 extends over 14 amino acids. Germline V CDR1 and CDR2: SEHNR, FQNEAQ (reference sequence). The V and J ends lost 1 base and 5 bases, in that order; junction bases with no gene match: 2. Here the CDR3 reads CASSLGTGKDTQYF. The CDR3, as DNA: TGTGCCAGCAGCTTAGGGACAGGGAAAGATACGCAGTATTTT. Looking up the rest from reference TRBV7-9 and TRBJ2-3 gives the full variable domain: DTGVSQNPRHKITKRGQNVTFRCDPISEHNRLYWYRQTLGQGPEFLTYFQNEAQLEKSRLLSDRFSAERPKGSFSTLEIQRTEQGDSAMYLCASSLGTGKDTQYFGPGTRLTVL.

This chain links TRBV5-1 with TRBJ1-1, with D perhaps TRBD1 (6 bases). Germline CDR1 and CDR2: SGHRS and YFSETQ. V was clipped by 4 bases and J by 1 base, with 14 bases between them. This CDR3 comprises 15 residues. CDR3 nucleotides: TGCGCCAGCAGCCCGCCGGAACAGGGGAACACTGAAGCTTTCTTT. It codes for CASSPPEQGNTEAFF.

The chain combines TRBV12-3 or TRBV12-4 with TRBJ2-1, with 9 nucleotides matching TRBD2. V lost 10 bases to trimming and J lost 9 bases; unmatched junction nucleotides: 13. The CDR3 loop spans 14 amino acids. CDR3 sequence reads: CATRDGGGASEQFF. The DNA for the CDR3 is TGTGCCACGCGGGACGGCGGGGGGGCTAGTGAGCAGTTCTTC.

This clonotype was seen at least ten times. The V and J genes are TRBV9 and TRBJ2-7; possible D gene TRBD2, 6 bases. The germline CDR1 and CDR2 sequences are SGDLS and YYNGEE. There are 15 residues in the CDR3. Trimming took off 3 bases at V and 0 bases at J, with 13 bases between the two ends. This CDR3 reads CASSEGLGSSYEQYF. The CDR3 DNA is TGTGCCAGCAGCGAGGGACTGGGGAGCTCCTACGAGCAGTACTTC.

To note about this clonotype: Being one base from a much bigger clone, this may be a read error. The J gene is TRBJ2-1, the V gene TRBV2; D call uncertain. The germline V gene has CDR1 SNHLY and CDR2 FYNNEI. The CDR3 extends over 16 amino acids. In DNA, the CDR3 is TGTGCCAGAAGTGATCGTTTCGCTAGCTCCTACAATGAGCAGTTCTTC. Protein sequence: CARSDRFASSYNEQFF.

In this sample, this clonotype turned up a few times. V usage is TRBV12-3 or TRBV12-4 and J usage is TRBJ1-1; D unclear. Trimming stripped 6 bases from V and 3 bases from J, with 11 bases between. This CDR3 spans 13 amino acids. The CDR3 nucleotides are TGTGCCAGCAGGGTGCAGGTGTACACTGAAGCTTTCTTT. It codes for CASRVQVYTEAFF.

This clonotype was observed a handful of times. This chain uses TRBV29-1 with TRBJ1-1; no reliable D call. Trimming cost V 7 bases and J 7 bases, with 10 bases left between them. The CDR3 has 10 residues. Germline loops: CDR1 SQVTM, CDR2 ANQGSEA. The CDR3 reads CSADGGEAFF. CDR3 DNA sequence: TGCAGCGCCGACGGAGGTGAAGCTTTCTTT.

This clonotype was detected only a few times. The V gene is TRBV12-5, the J gene TRBJ2-1, with TRBD1 matching 7 bases. CDR3 length equals 17 residues. With V trimmed by 4 bases and J by 9 bases, 18 bases remained unmatched. CDR1 is LGHNT, CDR2 FRNRAP, per germline. CDR3 DNA: TGTGCTAGTGGTTCCGTCCTCGACAGGGCGGGTTCGGGTGAGCAGTTCTTC. Protein: CASGSVLDRAGSGEQFF.

This clonotype has at least ten counts. The rearrangement uses TRBV20-1 and TRBJ2-5; a possible D gene is TRBD1 (5 bases). CDR3 length equals 12 residues. CDR1 is DFQATT and CDR2 is SNEGSKA in the germline V gene (reference sequence). The V end was cut by 3 bases, the J end by 6 bases, with 11 bases between. CDR3 DNA sequence: TGCAGTGCTAGCCAGGGTATGAAGACCCAGTACTTC. Its protein is CSASQGMKTQYF.

The rearrangement links TRBV20-1 to TRBJ1-2; 9 nucleotides align to TRBD1. The CDR3 is 13 residues long. Germline assignment: CDR1 DFQATT and CDR2 SNEGSKA (reference sequence). The trim removed 2 bases at V and 8 bases at J, leaving 6 bases unmatched. This chain's CDR3 is CSARSNRGHGYTF. The CDR3 DNA is TGCAGTGCTAGAAGTAACAGGGGGCACGGCTACACCTTC.